The rows below give T cell receptor beta chains drawn from one sample of a study of blood T cell repertoires in COVID-19. Some clones are missing from TCRdb's copy, which holds only in-frame ones; the method was immunoSEQ multiplex PCR. This sample has over 150,000 clones, with 89% found just once. The source material was peripheral blood. These TCRs come from a man aged 18 to 35 who had recovered from COVID-19. Each CDR3 is given with its conserved first and last residue. D genes are given only for firm matches. Not all rows give a size; the values are once, few, many and, for expanded clones, a class.

TRBV4-1	TRBD2	-	TRBJ2-1	TGCGCCAGCAGCCAAGCTAGCGGAGACGACTACAATGAGCAGTTCTTC	CASSQASGDDYNEQFF
TRBV2	-	-	TRBJ2-1	TGTGCCGGCCAGGGATTTAGCTCCTACAATGAGCAGTTCTTC	CAGQGFSSYNEQFF
TRBV6-4	-	once	TRBJ1-5	TGTGCCAGCAGTGAACAGGGTAATCAGCCCCAGCATTTT	CASSEQGNQPQHF
TRBV27	TRBD1	-	TRBJ2-2	TGTGCCAGCAGTCCAGCACCGGGACAGTACACCGGGGAGCTGTTTTTT	CASSPAPGQYTGELFF
TRBV7-2	-	-	TRBJ2-7	TGTGCCAGCAGCTTAGATCGAGGATTCTCCTACGAGCAGTACTTC	CASSLDRGFSYEQYF
TRBV7-9	-	-	TRBJ1-6	TGTGCCAGCAGCCTCGACAGAGATTCACCCCTCCACTTT	CASSLDRDSPLHF
TRBV7-2	-	few	TRBJ1-6	TGTGCCAGCAGCTTAGGGAGTAATTCACCCCTCCACTTT	CASSLGSNSPLHF
TRBV12-3/TRBV12-4	-	-	TRBJ1-1	TGTGCCAGCAGTTTATCCCTCGCTGGCGCTTTCTTT	CASSLSLAGAFF
TRBV5-6	TRBD1	few	TRBJ2-7	TGTGCCAGCAGCTCAACCGGGACAGCCTACGAGCAGTACTTC	CASSSTGTAYEQYF
TRBV5-4	TRBD1	-	TRBJ1-1	TGTGCCAGCAGCTTGGATTCTTTGACAGGGGCGCCAAGGGACACTGAAGCTTTCTTT	CASSLDSLTGAPRDTEAFF
TRBV9	-	-	TRBJ2-3	TGTGCCAGCAGCGTAGTCCGGGGGAACACAGATACGCAGTATTTT	CASSVVRGNTDTQYF
TRBV6-5	TRBD1	few	TRBJ1-6	TGTGCCAGCAGTAAACAGGGGGCCCTCCTGACCCTCCACTTT	CASSKQGALLTLHF
TRBV5-4	-	-	TRBJ1-2	TGTGCCAGCAGCCCCGCCCGGGGTATCTATGGCTACACCTTC	CASSPARGIYGYTF
TRBV7-9	TRBD2	-	TRBJ2-3	TGTGCCAGCAGCTCACAAGGACTAGCGGGACGGTTGGCAGATACGCAGTATTTT	CASSSQGLAGRLADTQYF
TRBV25-1	-	-	TRBJ1-2	TGTGCCAACGACTGGGGCAGGCCTTCCTATGGCTACACCTTC	CANDWGRPSYGYTF
TRBV18	TRBD1	-	TRBJ1-4	TGTGCCAGCTCACCCCAGGGGGCTACTAATGAAAAACTGTTTTTT	CASSPQGATNEKLFF
TRBV3-1/TRBV3-2	-	-	TRBJ1-2	TGTGCCAGCAGCCAAGATACTCAGGGCGGCTACACCTTC	CASSQDTQGGYTF
TRBV12-3/TRBV12-4	-	-	TRBJ2-1	TGTGCCAGCCTGCGGAGCCCGACCAATGAGCAGTTCTTC	CASLRSPTNEQFF
TRBV7-2	-	-	TRBJ2-7	TGTGCCAGCAGCTTAGTAGCTAGCGATTACGAGCAGTACTTC	CASSLVASDYEQYF
TRBV6-5	TRBD1	-	TRBJ1-1	TGTGCCAGCAGCAGGACAGGTCAAGCTTTCTTT	CASSRTGQAFF
TRBV7-6	-	-	TRBJ1-5	TGTGCCAGCAGCGTGGGGGGTGGAGGGCAGCCCCAGCATTTT	CASSVGGGGQPQHF
TRBV28	TRBD2	-	TRBJ2-3	TGTGCCAGCAGTTACAGCGGGGTGGGAGATACGCAGTATTTT	CASSYSGVGDTQYF
TRBV7-7	-	-	TRBJ2-5	TGTGCTAGCAGCTCAAGTTTCGAACTGAGGGAGACCCAGTACTTC	CASSSSFELRETQYF
TRBV7-7	-	-	TRBJ2-5	TGTGCTAGCAGCCCACGGGACTCCTGGGAGACCCAGTACTTC	CASSPRDSWETQYF
TRBV4-3	TRBD2	-	TRBJ2-6	TGCGCCAGCAGCCACCTAGCGGGAGCTCGGACTGGGGCCAACGTCCTGACTTTC	CASSHLAGARTGANVLTF
TRBV2	-	-	TRBJ1-1	TGTGCCAGCAGCTTCGGACAGATTGAAGCTTTCTTT	CASSFGQIEAFF
TRBV7-2	TRBD2	-	TRBJ2-7	TGTGCCAGCAGCCAGGGACTAGCGGTATACGAGCAGTACTTC	CASSQGLAVYEQYF
TRBV4-1	TRBD2	-	TRBJ2-1	TGCGCCAGCAGCCAACCGACTAGCGGGAGCTCCTACAATGAGCAGTTCTTC	CASSQPTSGSSYNEQFF
TRBV10-3	TRBD2	-	TRBJ2-3	TGTGCCATCAGTGACCATCTAGCGGGATACACAGATACGCAGTATTTT	CAISDHLAGYTDTQYF
TRBV5-6	-	-	TRBJ1-3	TGTGCCAGCAGCTTGGGTTACGGGGACTCTGGAAACACCATATATTTT	CASSLGYGDSGNTIYF
TRBV4-1	-	-	TRBJ2-5	TGCGCCACTGGGGGGGGCGGGAAAGAGACCCAGTACTTC	CATGGGGKETQYF
TRBV10-3	-	-	TRBJ1-5	TGTGCCATCAGTGCGGGGAATCAGCCCCAGCATTTT	CAISAGNQPQHF
TRBV6-5	TRBD2	-	TRBJ2-7	TGTGCCAGCAGTTACGGTGGGACTAGCGGGAGGAACGAGCAGTACTTC	CASSYGGTSGRNEQYF
TRBV11-3	-	-	TRBJ2-1	TGTGCCAGCAGCTTAGTGTACAACAATGAGCAGTTCTTC	CASSLVYNNEQFF
TRBV2	TRBD2	-	TRBJ2-7	TGTGCCAGCAGTGCTCTAGCGGGAGTGACCGAGCAGTACTTC	CASSALAGVTEQYF
TRBV2	TRBD1	-	TRBJ2-7	TGTGCCAGCAGTGAGGGGACAGGGTTGACCGACGAGCAGTACTTC	CASSEGTGLTDEQYF
TRBV6-5	-	-	TRBJ2-1	TGTGCCAGCAGTTACTCCAATGAGGTTGAGCAGTTCTTC	CASSYSNEVEQFF
TRBV7-2	TRBD2	-	TRBJ2-1	TGTGCCAGCAGCTTAGGACTAGCTCTCAATGAGCAGTTCTTC	CASSLGLALNEQFF